This T cell receptor (beta chain) stems from a study of identical twins (dated by TCRdb to the mid-2010s). At the level of the whole study: TCR alpha and beta repertoires from monozygotic twins, unrelated adults of various ages and cord blood were deep-sequenced to test whether fetal clonotypes persist. To rule out contamination, replicate twin experiments were performed at different times with different library preparation protocols. The paper as a whole reports these results and caveats: Recombination models systematically underestimated out-of-frame TCR alpha sharing in monozygotic twins but agreed with sharing between unrelated individuals. Excess twin sharing in beta out-of-frame sequences was weaker because fewer shared sequences lowered the signal-to-noise ratio. Because the same donors could not be followed over many years, conclusions were based on cross-sectional statistical analysis. Compared with coincidental sharing between unrelated individuals, an excess of low generation-probability sequences was observed among out-of-frame TCR alpha sequences shared between twins. Invariant T cells such as MAIT and iNKT could partly confound zero-insertion analyses, although diverse VJ usage argued against such confounding for most clonotypes. Abundant cord blood beta clonotypes had fewer insertions, young adult naive repertoires showed a similar but weaker trend, and memory repertoires showed no such trend.

The CDR3 contains 16 residues, cysteine and phenylalanine counted. Just the 48-base CDR3 DNA is kept, in frame starting at base 1. The V end loses 0 bases and the J end loses 1 base, and a stretch of 15 bases separates them. The germline V gene (reference sequence) gives CDR1 as DFQATT and CDR2 as SNEGSKA. There are many counts of this clonotype. Its antigen remains undetermined. Within one base of it there is no much larger clone, and no base qualities were kept. Every donor in the study was a healthy Caucasian. The study also sequenced three unrelated non-twin adults: a male aged 18 to 29, a male aged 50 to 59 and a female aged 50 to 59. Miltenyi CD45RO+ enrichment and human naive T-cell isolation kits were used to isolate memory (CD45RO+) and naive T cells from PBMC. Receptors were amplified or captured by 5' RACE. The instrument was an Illumina HiSeq 2000. Template switching added a universal primer binding site, and the final cDNA carried a unique molecular identifier that allowed TCR cDNA molecules to be counted accurately. First-strand cDNA for TCR alpha and beta chains was synthesized from specific primers in the conserved constant-segment region. To control for contamination, each cDNA library was double barcoded with a SMART-Mk sample barcode plus Illumina barcodes. TruSeq adapter sequences along with Illumina sample barcodes were introduced in two successive PCR steps. TCR alpha and beta cDNA libraries were sequenced on the Illumina HiSeq platform with custom primers. As for how the authors treated the data: Unique molecular identifiers were extracted from raw reads with MiGEC, and CDR3 positions were determined with MiXCR. For each individual, recombination models were inferred using an EM algorithm with the repgenHMM and IGoR tools. The analysis of shared clonotypes was done with the tcR package in R, with sharing normalized by the product of cloneset sizes. To study raw recombination without the effects of thymic and clonal selection, out-of-frame nonproductive sequences were analyzed. In-frame beta chains were kept once TCRdb had trimmed the public reads at Q25 with fastp and called clones with MiXCR. Each CDR3 protein appears once, grouped with its most common genes and DNA. The V and J calls were not made by the authors but by TCRdb's processing. A total of 410,000 or so distinct CDR3 sequences appear in this sample, about 18% of them only once. The ten largest make up approximately 12% of the sample.

The origin of this receptor is a man aged 50 or older in good health. The source material was naive T cells sorted from blood. The sample's cell subset or site label is to be understood as: cells isolated with a human naive T-cell isolation kit. The chain was built from TRBV20-1 and TRBJ2-5, with the D gene tentatively TRBD1 or TRBD2, based on 7 matching bases in each. The encoded CDR3 is CSARDPGRGGQETQYF. In nucleotide form, the sequence is TGCAGTGCTAGAGATCCCGGCAGGGGGGGCCAAGAGACCCAGTACTTC.